This T cell receptor (beta chain) appears in the sequencing data of a study of control samples from healthy donors and cancer patients (dated by TCRdb to about 2020). V is reduced by 1 base and J by 7 bases, leaving a spacing of 19 bases between them. CDR3 length: 16 amino acids, cysteine to phenylalanine. This entry keeps only the CDR3 DNA: 48 bases, framed from base 1. CDR1 and CDR2 are read off the germline V gene as SGHVS and FQNEAQ. To prepare the library, the immunoSEQ multiplex PCR assay was applied. Held by TCRdb, this immuneACCESS table contains in-frame sequences only and omits some clones. Under half of the omission traces to an unresolved V gene where checked; the cause of the rest is unknown. In all, the sample holds around 99,000 clones, and about 89% of those were seen once. The ten largest clones represent 17% of the sample. A remark on this clone: Which antigen it targets is not known. The input lacks base qualities; no much larger clone sits a single base away.

Sequenced sample: blood. This clonotype was sampled from a woman in her forties or fifties in good health. This chain is built from TRBV7-8 and TRBJ1-2; possibly the D gene is TRBD1, per 5 matching bases. The DNA sequence is as follows: TGTGCCAGCAGCTTAGATCTTCCGGGACTAGGAGGTGGCTACACCTTC. Protein translation: CASSLDLPGLGGGYTF.